This T cell receptor beta chain was retrieved from a study of CD8 T cells in Susac syndrome. RNA was extracted with the RNeasy kit, and a quantity of about 0.45 to 1 ug was reverse transcribed using random hexamers. TCRdb passed the immunoSEQ multiplex PCR reads through MiXCR, listing each CDR3 protein once. The sample carries fewer than 200,000 distinct CDR3 sequences, under 95% recorded once. CDR3 length: 13 amino acids. Deletions cut 2 bases from V and 2 bases from J, with 6 bases between. Germline assignment: CDR1 LGHDT and CDR2 YNNKEL (reference sequence). TEMRA cells were enriched by FACS, and CD4+ and CD8+ T cells were negatively isolated.

The clonotype comes from a human donor with Susac syndrome. The rearrangement uses TRBV3-1 and TRBJ1-2, with D hard to call. The sample consisted of CD4+ T cells from PBMCs. The CDR3 DNA sequence: TGTGCCAGCAGCCAATCCCAGAACTATGGCTACACCTTC. Its translation is CASSQSQNYGYTF.